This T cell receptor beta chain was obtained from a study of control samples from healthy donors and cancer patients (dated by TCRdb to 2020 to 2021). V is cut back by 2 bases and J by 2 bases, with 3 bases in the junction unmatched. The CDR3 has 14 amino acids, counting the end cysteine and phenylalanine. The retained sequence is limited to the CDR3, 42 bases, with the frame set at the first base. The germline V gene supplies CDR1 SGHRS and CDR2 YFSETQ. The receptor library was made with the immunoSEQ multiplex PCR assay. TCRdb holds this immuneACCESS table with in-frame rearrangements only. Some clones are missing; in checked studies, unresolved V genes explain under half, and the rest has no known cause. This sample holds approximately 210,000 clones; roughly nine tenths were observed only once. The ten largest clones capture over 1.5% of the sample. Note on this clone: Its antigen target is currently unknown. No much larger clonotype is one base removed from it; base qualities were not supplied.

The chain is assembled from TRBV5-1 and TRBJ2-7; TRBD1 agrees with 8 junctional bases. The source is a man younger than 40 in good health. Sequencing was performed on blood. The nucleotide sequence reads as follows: TGCGCCAGCAGCTTCCCGGGACAGGCCTACGAGCAGTACTTC. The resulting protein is CASSFPGQAYEQYF.